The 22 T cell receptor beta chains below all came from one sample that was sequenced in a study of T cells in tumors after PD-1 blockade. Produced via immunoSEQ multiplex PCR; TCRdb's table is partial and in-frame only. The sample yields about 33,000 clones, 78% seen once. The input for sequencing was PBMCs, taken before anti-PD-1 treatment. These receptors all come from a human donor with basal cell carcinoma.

The CDR3 reads CASSPGHQNEKLFF. CDR3 DNA sequence: TGCGCCAGCAGCCCGGGACACCAGAATGAAAAACTGTTTTTT. The chain uses TRBV5-1 and TRBJ1-4; D might be TRBD1 (6 bases). The germline V and J ends were trimmed by 4 bases and 5 bases, with 12 bases remaining between them. The CDR3 contains 14 residues. In germline, CDR1 is SGHRS, CDR2 YFSETQ.

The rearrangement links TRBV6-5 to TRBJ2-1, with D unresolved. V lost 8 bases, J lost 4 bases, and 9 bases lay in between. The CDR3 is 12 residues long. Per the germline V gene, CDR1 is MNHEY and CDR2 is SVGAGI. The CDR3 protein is CASSGRYNEQFF. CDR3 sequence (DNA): TGTGCCAGCTCCGGACGGTACAATGAGCAGTTCTTC.

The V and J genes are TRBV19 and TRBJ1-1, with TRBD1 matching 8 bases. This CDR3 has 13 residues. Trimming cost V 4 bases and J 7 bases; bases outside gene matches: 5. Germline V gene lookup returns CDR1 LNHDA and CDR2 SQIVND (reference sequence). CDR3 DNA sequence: TGTGCCAGTAGTACCACAGGGGGGATTGAAGCTTTCTTT. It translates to CASSTTGGIEAFF.

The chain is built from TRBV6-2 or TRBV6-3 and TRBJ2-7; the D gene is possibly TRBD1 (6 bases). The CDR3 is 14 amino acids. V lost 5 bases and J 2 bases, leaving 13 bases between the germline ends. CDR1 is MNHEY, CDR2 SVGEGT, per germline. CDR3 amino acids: CASSDPGTTYEQYF. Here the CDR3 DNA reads TGTGCCAGCAGTGACCCCGGGACAACCTACGAGCAGTACTTC.

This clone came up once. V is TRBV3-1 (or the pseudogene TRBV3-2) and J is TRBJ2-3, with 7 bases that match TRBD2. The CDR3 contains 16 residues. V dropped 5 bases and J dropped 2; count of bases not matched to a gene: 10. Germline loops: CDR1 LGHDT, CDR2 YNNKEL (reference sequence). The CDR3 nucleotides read TGTGCCAGCAGCTCATGGGGGGGTGGGTTCACAGATACGCAGTATTTT. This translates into CASSSWGGGFTDTQYF.

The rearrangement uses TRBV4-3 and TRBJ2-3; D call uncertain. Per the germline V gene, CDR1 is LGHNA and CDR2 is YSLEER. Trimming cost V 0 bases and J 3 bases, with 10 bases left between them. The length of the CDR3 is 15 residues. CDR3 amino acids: CASSQDSRPTDTQYF. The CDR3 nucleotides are TGCGCCAGCAGCCAAGATAGTCGCCCAACAGATACGCAGTATTTT.

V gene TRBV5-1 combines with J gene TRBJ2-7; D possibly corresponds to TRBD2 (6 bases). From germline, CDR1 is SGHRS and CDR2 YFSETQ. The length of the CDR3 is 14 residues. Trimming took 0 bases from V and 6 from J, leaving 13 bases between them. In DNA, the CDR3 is TGCGCCAGCAGCTTGGCCGGGAGCAAAGGCGAGCAGTACTTC. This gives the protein CASSLAGSKGEQYF.

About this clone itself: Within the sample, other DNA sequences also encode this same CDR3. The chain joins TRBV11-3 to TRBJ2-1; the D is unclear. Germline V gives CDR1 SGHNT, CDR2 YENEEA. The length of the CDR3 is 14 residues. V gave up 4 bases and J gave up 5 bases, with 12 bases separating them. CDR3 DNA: TGTGCCAGCAGCTCGGGCCTGGCGCACAATGAGCAGTTCTTC. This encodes CASSSGLAHNEQFF.

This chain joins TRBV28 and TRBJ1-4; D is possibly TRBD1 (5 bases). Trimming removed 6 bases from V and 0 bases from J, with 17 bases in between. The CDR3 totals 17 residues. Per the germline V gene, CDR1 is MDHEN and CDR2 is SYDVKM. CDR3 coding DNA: TGTGCCAGCAGGGCCCAAGACAGACTTCCAACTAATGAAAAACTGTTTTTT. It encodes CASRAQDRLPTNEKLFF. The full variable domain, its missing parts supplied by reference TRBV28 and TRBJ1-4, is DVKVTQSSRYLVKRTGEKVFLECVQDMDHENMFWYRQDPGLGLRLIYFSYDVKMKEKGDIPEGYSVSREKKERFSLILESASTNQTSMYLCASRAQDRLPTNEKLFFGSGTQLSVL.

The CDR3 DNA follows: TGTGCCAGCAGCGGTTTACAGGGTGAAGCTTTCTTT. Its protein product is CASSGLQGEAFF. The chain recombines TRBV2 with TRBJ1-1, with TRBD1 as a possible D gene (6 bases). The CDR3 runs to 12 residues. The V end was cut by 6 bases, the J end by 7 bases, with 12 bases between. The V gene's germline CDR1 is SNHLY and CDR2 FYNNEI.

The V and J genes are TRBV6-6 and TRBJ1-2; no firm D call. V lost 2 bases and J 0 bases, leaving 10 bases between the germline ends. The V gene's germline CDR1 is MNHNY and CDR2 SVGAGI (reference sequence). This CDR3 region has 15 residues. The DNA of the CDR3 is TGTGCCAGCAGTTACCGGGGTTTAGCTAACTATGGCTACACCTTC. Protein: CASSYRGLANYGYTF.

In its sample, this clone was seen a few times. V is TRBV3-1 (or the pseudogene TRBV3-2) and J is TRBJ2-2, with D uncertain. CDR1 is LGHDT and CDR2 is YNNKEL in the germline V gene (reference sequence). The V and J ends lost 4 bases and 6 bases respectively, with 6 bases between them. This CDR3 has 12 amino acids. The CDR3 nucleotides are TGTGCCAGCAGCCGCTTTGCCGGGGAGCTGTTTTTT. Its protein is CASSRFAGELFF.

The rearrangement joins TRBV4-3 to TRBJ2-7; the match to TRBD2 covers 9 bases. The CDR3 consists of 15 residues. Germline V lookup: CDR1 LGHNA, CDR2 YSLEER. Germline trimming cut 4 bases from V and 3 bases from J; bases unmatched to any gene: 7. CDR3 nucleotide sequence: TGCGCCAGCAGCCTAGGACTAGCGAAAAACTACGAGCAGTACTTC. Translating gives CASSLGLAKNYEQYF.

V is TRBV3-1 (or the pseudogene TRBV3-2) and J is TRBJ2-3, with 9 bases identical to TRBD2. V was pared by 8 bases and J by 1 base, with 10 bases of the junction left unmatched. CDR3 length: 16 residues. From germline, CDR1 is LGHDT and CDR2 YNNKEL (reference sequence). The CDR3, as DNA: TGTGCCAGCGGCCTGACTAGCGGACGGGGCACAGATACGCAGTATTTT. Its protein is CASGLTSGRGTDTQYF.

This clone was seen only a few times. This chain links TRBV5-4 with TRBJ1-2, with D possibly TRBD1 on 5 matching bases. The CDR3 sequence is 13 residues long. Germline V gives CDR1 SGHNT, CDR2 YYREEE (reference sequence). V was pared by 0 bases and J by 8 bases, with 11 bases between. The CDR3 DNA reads TGTGCCAGCAGCTTGGAGGGGCGCGCAGGCTACACCTTC. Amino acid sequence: CASSLEGRAGYTF. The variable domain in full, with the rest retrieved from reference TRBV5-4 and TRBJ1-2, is ETGVTQSPTHLIKTRGQQVTLRCSSQSGHNTVSWYQQALGQGPQFIFQYYREEENGRGNFPPRFSGLQFPNYSSELNVNALELDDSALYLCASSLEGRAGYTFGSGTRLTVV.

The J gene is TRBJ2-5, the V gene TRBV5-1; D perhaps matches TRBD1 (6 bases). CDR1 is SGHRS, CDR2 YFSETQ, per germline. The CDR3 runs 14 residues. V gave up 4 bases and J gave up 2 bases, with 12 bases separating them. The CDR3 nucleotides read TGCGCCAGCAGCGTGTGGACAGAACAAGAGACCCAGTACTTC. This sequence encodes CASSVWTEQETQYF. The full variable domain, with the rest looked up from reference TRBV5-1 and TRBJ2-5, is KAGVTQTPRYLIKTRGQQVTLSCSPISGHRSVSWYQQTPGQGLQFLFEYFSETQRNKGNFPGRFSGRQFSNSRSEMNVSTLELGDSALYLCASSVWTEQETQYFGPGTRLLVL.

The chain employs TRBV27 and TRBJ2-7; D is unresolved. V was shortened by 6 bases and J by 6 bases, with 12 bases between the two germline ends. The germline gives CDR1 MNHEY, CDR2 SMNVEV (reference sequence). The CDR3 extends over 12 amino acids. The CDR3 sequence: CASSEDAREQYF. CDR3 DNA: TGTGCCAGCAGCGAGGACGCGCGCGAGCAGTACTTC.

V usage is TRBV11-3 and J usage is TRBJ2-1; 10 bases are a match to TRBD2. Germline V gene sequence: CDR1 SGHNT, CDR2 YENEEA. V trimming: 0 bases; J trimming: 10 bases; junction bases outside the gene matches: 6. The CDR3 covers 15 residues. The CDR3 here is CASSLDGLAGVEQFF. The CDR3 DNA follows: TGTGCCAGCAGCTTAGATGGCCTAGCGGGGGTGGAGCAGTTCTTC.

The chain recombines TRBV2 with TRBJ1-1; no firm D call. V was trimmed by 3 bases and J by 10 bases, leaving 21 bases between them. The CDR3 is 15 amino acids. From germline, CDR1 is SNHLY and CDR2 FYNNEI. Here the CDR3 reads CASSDFGVTTMGAFF. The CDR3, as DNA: TGTGCCAGCAGTGATTTTGGGGTTACCACCATGGGAGCTTTCTTT.

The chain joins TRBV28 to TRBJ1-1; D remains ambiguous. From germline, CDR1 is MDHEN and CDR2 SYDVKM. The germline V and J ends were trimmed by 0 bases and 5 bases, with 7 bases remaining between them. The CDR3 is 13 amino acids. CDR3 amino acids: CASSLWARTEAFF. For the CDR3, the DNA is TGTGCCAGCAGTTTATGGGCCAGAACTGAAGCTTTCTTT.

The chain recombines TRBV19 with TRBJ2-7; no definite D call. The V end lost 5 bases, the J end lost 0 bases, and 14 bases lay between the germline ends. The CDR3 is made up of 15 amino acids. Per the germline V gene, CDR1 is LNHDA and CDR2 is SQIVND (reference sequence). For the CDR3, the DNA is TGTGCCAGTAGTGATTCACTCAATCCCTCCTACGAGCAGTACTTC. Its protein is CASSDSLNPSYEQYF.

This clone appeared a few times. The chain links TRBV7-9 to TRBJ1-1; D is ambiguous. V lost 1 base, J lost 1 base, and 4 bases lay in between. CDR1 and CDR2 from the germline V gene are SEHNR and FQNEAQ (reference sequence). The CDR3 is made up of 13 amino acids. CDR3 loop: CASSLVTNTEAFF. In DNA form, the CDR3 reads TGTGCCAGCAGCTTAGTCACGAACACTGAAGCTTTCTTT. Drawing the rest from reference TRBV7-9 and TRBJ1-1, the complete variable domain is DTGVSQNPRHKITKRGQNVTFRCDPISEHNRLYWYRQTLGQGPEFLTYFQNEAQLEKSRLLSDRFSAERPKGSFSTLEIQRTEQGDSAMYLCASSLVTNTEAFFGQGTRLTVV.